One and the same sample provided the 10 T cell receptor beta chains below, sequenced in a study of shared clonotypes between healthy human individuals. The table came from immunoSEQ multiplex PCR; TCRdb's copy has only in-frame clones and leaves some out. Counted here are approximately 470,000 clones, approximately 81% occurring once; the ten biggest clones make up roughly 12%. The sample was PBMCs. These receptors originate from a woman between 35 and 50 years old in good health. Some clones in this sample may be carry-over from other donors' samples.

This clone was counted a few times. With only one base between it and a far larger clone, this is likely a read error. Other DNA sequences in the same sample also yield this CDR3. The chain recombines TRBV30 with TRBJ1-3; D gene unclear. Germline assignment: CDR1 GTSNPN and CDR2 SVGIG (reference sequence). Between the trimmed V and J ends, which lost 3 bases and 0 bases, there was a span of 0 bases. CDR3 length: 11 amino acids. CDR3 bases: TGTGCCTGGAGCTCTGGAAACACCATATATTTT. Protein: CAWSSGNTIYF. Combining the CDR3 with reference TRBV30 and TRBJ1-3 gives the whole variable domain SQTIHQWPATLVQPVGSPLSLECTVEGTSNPNLYWYRQAAGRGLQLLFYSVGIGQISSEVPQNLSASRPQDRQFILSSKKLLLSDSGFYLCAWSSGNTIYFGEGSWLTVV.

The V call is TRBV2, the J call TRBJ1-5; 8 bases line up with TRBD1. CDR3 length: 15 amino acids. The ends lost 5 bases at V and 7 bases at J; junction bases unmatched: 10. Germline V gene data show CDR1 as SNHLY and CDR2 as FYNNEI. The CDR3 DNA follows: TGTGCCAGCAGTCCGTTAACAGGGGGTCGACAGCCCCAGCATTTT. Translated: CASSPLTGGRQPQHF. Using reference TRBV2 and TRBJ1-5 for the parts outside the CDR3, the full variable domain is EPEVTQTPSHQVTQMGQEVILRCVPISNHLYFYWYRQILGQKVEFLVSFYNNEISEKSEIFDDQFSVERPDGSNFTLKIRSTKLEDSAMYFCASSPLTGGRQPQHFGDGTRLSIL.

The chain uses TRBV28 and TRBJ1-5; D remains ambiguous. With 6 bases removed from V and 0 bases from J, the gap between germline ends came to 12 bases. This CDR3 region has 15 residues. Germline CDR1 and CDR2: MDHEN and SYDVKM. The CDR3 loop is CASSYVGYSNQPQHF. Here the CDR3 DNA reads TGTGCCAGCAGCTACGTGGGGTATAGCAATCAGCCCCAGCATTTT. The variable domain in full, with the rest retrieved from reference TRBV28 and TRBJ1-5, is DVKVTQSSRYLVKRTGEKVFLECVQDMDHENMFWYRQDPGLGLRLIYFSYDVKMKEKGDIPEGYSVSREKKERFSLILESASTNQTSMYLCASSYVGYSNQPQHFGDGTRLSIL.

The genes are TRBV28 and TRBJ1-3; the match to TRBD1 covers 9 bases. The V segment lost 7 bases and the J segment 3 bases; nucleotides outside the gene matches: 7. CDR3 length equals 15 residues. From germline, CDR1 is MDHEN and CDR2 SYDVKM. The CDR3 nucleotides are TGTGCCAGCATCGGACAGGGGAGTCGTGGAAACACCATATATTTT. Its translation is CASIGQGSRGNTIYF.

V gene TRBV5-8 combines with J gene TRBJ1-5, with TRBD1 matching over 8 bases. CDR3 size: 16 residues. Germline loops: CDR1 SGHTS, CDR2 YDEGEE. V shed 4 bases, J shed 1 base, and the junction held 7 bases outside the gene matches. The CDR3 DNA reads as TGTGCCAGCAGCCCGCGACAGGGGATGAGCAATCAGCCCCAGCATTTT. It specifies CASSPRQGMSNQPQHF.

The chain recombines TRBV29-1 with TRBJ2-7; 7 bases align to TRBD2. Germline lookup yields CDR1 SQVTM and CDR2 ANQGSEA. V lost 4 bases, J lost 2 bases, and 11 bases stayed unmatched. This CDR3 comprises 15 residues. CDR3 DNA: TGCAGCGTTGTCTACCGGGGGGACTCTCCCTACGAGCAGTACTTC. As protein: CSVVYRGDSPYEQYF.

There are many counts of this clone. Other DNA sequences in this specimen translate into the identical CDR3. The gene calls are TRBV6-6 and TRBJ2-7; no firm D call. V was trimmed by 0 bases and J by 12 bases, leaving 21 bases between them. CDR1 is MNHNY and CDR2 is SVGAGI in the germline V gene (reference sequence). CDR3 length: 15 residues. The CDR3 sequence: CASSYSMDSPENLYF. The CDR3, as DNA: TGTGCCAGCAGTTACTCGATGGATTCTCCCGAAAACTTGTACTTC.

V and J are TRBV9 and TRBJ2-1; D possibly corresponds to TRBD2 (6 bases). The CDR3 covers 16 residues. The V end lost 0 bases, the J end lost 4 bases, and 14 bases lay between the germline ends. The germline gives CDR1 SGDLS, CDR2 YYNGEE. CDR3 residues: CASSVVGGTGYNEQFF. In DNA form, the CDR3 reads TGTGCCAGCAGCGTAGTAGGCGGGACCGGGTACAATGAGCAGTTCTTC.

The chain uses TRBV7-3 and TRBJ2-1; D is ambiguous. The CDR3 consists of 12 residues. With 5 bases removed from V and 7 bases from J, the gap between germline ends came to 9 bases. Germline V gene lookup returns CDR1 SGHTA and CDR2 FQGTGA. CDR3 bases: TGTGCCAGCAGCACGACTCTTAATGAGCAGTTCTTC. Protein product: CASSTTLNEQFF. Full variable domain (outside the CDR3, taken from reference TRBV7-3 and TRBJ2-1): GAGVSQTPSNKVTEKGKYVELRCDPISGHTALYWYRQSLGQGPEFLIYFQGTGAADDSGLPNDRFFAVRPEGSVSTLKIQRTERGDSAVYLCASSTTLNEQFFGPGTRLTVL.

This rearrangement joins TRBV4-3 to TRBJ1-4, with 8 bases that match TRBD1. CDR1 and CDR2 from the germline V gene are LGHNA and YSLEER. The CDR3 loop spans 16 amino acids. The ends lost 0 bases at V and 10 bases at J; junction bases unmatched: 10. The CDR3 protein is CASSQELLSGGRKLFF. The CDR3 DNA follows: TGCGCCAGCAGCCAAGAATTATTGTCAGGGGGCAGAAAACTGTTTTTT.